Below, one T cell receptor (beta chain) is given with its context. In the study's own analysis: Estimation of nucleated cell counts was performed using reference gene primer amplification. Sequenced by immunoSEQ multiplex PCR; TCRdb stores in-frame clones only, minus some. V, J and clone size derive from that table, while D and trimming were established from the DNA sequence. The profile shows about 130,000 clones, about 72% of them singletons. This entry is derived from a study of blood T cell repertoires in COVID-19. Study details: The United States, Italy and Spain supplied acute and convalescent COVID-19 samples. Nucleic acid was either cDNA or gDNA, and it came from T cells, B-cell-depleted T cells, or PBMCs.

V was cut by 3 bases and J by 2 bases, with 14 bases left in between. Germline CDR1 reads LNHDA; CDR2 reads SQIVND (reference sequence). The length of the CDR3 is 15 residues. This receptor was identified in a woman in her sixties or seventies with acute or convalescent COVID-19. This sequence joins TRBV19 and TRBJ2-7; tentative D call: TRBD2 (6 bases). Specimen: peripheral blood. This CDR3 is CASSIGDSIAYEQYF. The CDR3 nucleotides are TGTGCCAGTAGTATTGGGGACTCGATTGCCTACGAGCAGTACTTC.